The 11 T cell receptor beta chains given below trace back to one sample, sequenced in a study of T cells in tuberculosis. Sorting used thawed, overnight-rested PBMC stained with anti-CD3, a viability dye and GMM-loaded CD1B tetramer. CD1B tetramers were loaded with Rhodococcus equi-derived C32 glucose monomycolate. Using immunoSEQ multiplex PCR, the repertoire was profiled, and TCRdb retains in-frame clones only, with some absent. Among 55,000 to 65,000 clones listed, 80% to 85% were seen once. Source material: CD1b-GMM tetramer-negative cells sorted from PBMCs. These receptors all come from an adult woman with latent tuberculosis.

This chain joins TRBV7-9 and TRBJ2-7; TRBD2 aligns across 13 bases. Germline trimming cut 1 base from V and 4 bases from J; bases unmatched to any gene: 4. This CDR3 comprises 16 residues. The germline CDR1 and CDR2 sequences are SEHNR and FQNEAQ (reference sequence). CDR3 coding DNA: TGTGCCAGCAGCTTAGGGACTAGCGGGAGAATATACGAGCAGTACTTC. It yields the protein CASSLGTSGRIYEQYF.

The chain couples TRBV9 to TRBJ2-1; 8 bases line up with TRBD1. The CDR3 is made up of 16 amino acids. Germline lookup yields CDR1 SGDLS and CDR2 YYNGEE. With 4 bases clipped from V and 5 bases from J, the junction kept 11 bases outside the gene matches. In DNA form, the CDR3 reads TGTGCCAGCAGCCTTTACCCAGGGGGCGGCAACAATGAGCAGTTCTTC. Amino acids: CASSLYPGGGNNEQFF.

The rearrangement links TRBV7-7 to TRBJ2-1; 7 positions agree with TRBD2. The germline gives CDR1 SSHAT, CDR2 FNYEAQ (reference sequence). This CDR3 is 13 amino acids long. J lost 10 bases, V lost 1 base, and 4 bases had no gene match. For the CDR3, the DNA is TGTGCCAGCAGCTTAGGGGCTAGCGGCGAGCAGTTCTTC. Amino acids: CASSLGASGEQFF.

The rearrangement joins TRBV20-1 to TRBJ1-1; D remains ambiguous. The ends were cut back, 5 bases at V and 2 bases at J, with 6 bases in the middle. The germline CDR1 and CDR2 sequences are DFQATT and SNEGSKA (reference sequence). There are 11 residues in the CDR3. The CDR3 sequence: CSAVVNTEAFF. In DNA form, the CDR3 reads TGCAGTGCTGTAGTTAACACTGAAGCTTTCTTT.

The V gene is TRBV28, the J gene TRBJ1-6; the D is unclear. V lost 1 base and J lost 8, with 6 bases in between. This CDR3 is built from 13 residues. Germline-derived CDR1 and CDR2 are MDHEN and SYDVKM. The CDR3 DNA is TGTGCCAGCAGTTTATACGGTGATTCACCCCTCCACTTT. The encoded protein is CASSLYGDSPLHF.

This chain uses TRBV19 with TRBJ1-5, with TRBD1 matching 8 bases. The V gene end was trimmed by 4 bases and the J gene end by 6 bases; junction bases not matched to a gene: 8. The germline gives CDR1 LNHDA, CDR2 SQIVND (reference sequence). This CDR3 contains 15 residues. The CDR3 DNA reads as TGTGCCAGTAGTACCCAAGGACAGGGAGGTCAGCCCCAGCATTTT. Translation gives CASSTQGQGGQPQHF. Filled out from reference TRBV19 and TRBJ1-5, the complete variable domain reads DGGITQSPKYLFRKEGQNVTLSCEQNLNHDAMYWYRQDPGQGLRLIYYSQIVNDFQKGDIAEGYSVSREKKESFPLTVTSAQKNPTAFYLCASSTQGQGGQPQHFGDGTRLSIL.

This clone was picked up a small number of times. This chain connects TRBV2 to TRBJ2-7; a weak D match, TRBD2 (6 bases). Between the trimmed V and J ends, which lost 7 bases and 2 bases, there was a span of 12 bases. Germline V CDR1 and CDR2: SNHLY, FYNNEI. The CDR3 contains 13 residues. For the CDR3, the DNA is TGTGCCAGCAAACGGGAGCCGGCCTACGAGCAGTACTTC. Its protein is CASKREPAYEQYF.

V usage is TRBV5-6 and J usage is TRBJ2-3; D is ambiguous. V lost 2 bases, J lost 2 bases, and 12 bases lay in between. CDR1 is SGHDT and CDR2 is YYEEEE in the germline V gene. CDR3 length: 15 residues. The CDR3 reads CASSFRVDTTDTQYF. CDR3 in DNA: TGTGCCAGCAGCTTTCGCGTAGACACCACAGATACGCAGTATTTT.

This chain joins TRBV7-9 and TRBJ2-1; D is ambiguous. From germline, CDR1 is SEHNR and CDR2 FQNEAQ (reference sequence). The V gene lost 5 bases and the J gene lost 0 bases, with 20 bases spanning the gap. CDR3 length: 18 residues. CDR3 nucleotides: TGTGCCAGCAGCCATACCGACATGGGCTTCAGCTCCTACAATGAGCAGTTCTTC. It is translated as CASSHTDMGFSSYNEQFF. The variable domain in full, with the rest retrieved from reference TRBV7-9 and TRBJ2-1, is DTGVSQNPRHKITKRGQNVTFRCDPISEHNRLYWYRQTLGQGPEFLTYFQNEAQLEKSRLLSDRFSAERPKGSFSTLEIQRTEQGDSAMYLCASSHTDMGFSSYNEQFFGPGTRLTVL.

The rearrangement links TRBV4-3 to TRBJ1-2; the D is unclear. The V gene lost 0 bases and the J gene lost 8 bases, with 7 bases spanning the gap. This CDR3 comprises 12 residues. The germline V gene has CDR1 LGHNA and CDR2 YSLEER. This CDR3 is CASSQDFLGYTF. DNA of the CDR3: TGCGCCAGCAGCCAAGATTTCCTAGGCTACACCTTC.

J is TRBJ2-3 and V is TRBV11-3, with 10 bases aligning to TRBD2. The CDR3 runs 16 residues. Germline V CDR1 and CDR2: SGHNT, YENEEA. The ends lost 5 bases at V and 5 bases at J; junction bases unmatched: 10. The CDR3 protein is CASSRGSGGAGDTQYF. The CDR3 DNA reads TGTGCCAGCAGCCGGGGCAGCGGGGGGGCCGGAGATACGCAGTATTTT.